The 12 T cell receptor beta chains given below trace back to one sample, sequenced in a study of blood T cell repertoires in COVID-19. Here immunoSEQ multiplex PCR was the method, and the copy in TCRdb shows in-frame clones only, minus some. Of fewer than 150,000 clones in the sample, 88% were seen once. The sample comprised peripheral blood. The receptor source for this set is a man aged 50-60 years with active or convalescent COVID-19.

This chain uses TRBV28 with TRBJ2-1; 9 nucleotides match TRBD1. This CDR3 has 14 residues. The germline CDR1 and CDR2 sequences are MDHEN and SYDVKM. The ends lost 6 bases at V and 3 bases at J; junction bases unmatched: 3. The CDR3 DNA follows: TGTGCCAGCAGCCTGACAGGGGGCTACAATGAGCAGTTCTTC. It is translated as CASSLTGGYNEQFF.

Here the CDR3 reads CASSGTSLETQYF. DNA of the CDR3: TGTGCCAGCAGTGGGACTAGCTTGGAGACCCAGTACTTC. The genes are TRBV6-2 or TRBV6-3 and TRBJ2-5, with 9 bases identical to TRBD2. Germline-derived CDR1 and CDR2 are MNHEY and SVGEGT. Unmatched junction bases numbered 3, after V lost 5 bases and J lost 5 bases. This CDR3 has 13 amino acids.

This clone was counted once. The chain joins TRBV28 to TRBJ1-6; D is unresolved. Germline CDR1 MDHEN, CDR2 SYDVKM. Trimming pared 3 bases from V and 0 bases from J, leaving 12 bases between. The CDR3 spans 17 residues. DNA of the CDR3: TGTGCCAGCAGTTTCGAGGGCAGTAGCTCCTATAATTCACCCCTCCACTTT. It yields the protein CASSFEGSSSYNSPLHF.

This chain connects TRBV12-5 to TRBJ2-3; tentatively, D is TRBD1 (7 bases). Germline CDR1 and CDR2: LGHNT and FRNRAP. The CDR3 spans 15 residues. The V end was cut by 3 bases, the J end by 3 bases, with 13 bases between. For the CDR3, the DNA is TGTGCTAGTGGTTTCCGCAGGGGGGAGACAGATACGCAGTATTTT. Residues: CASGFRRGETDTQYF. Full variable domain (outside the CDR3, taken from reference TRBV12-5 and TRBJ2-3): DARVTQTPRHKVTEMGQEVTMRCQPILGHNTVFWYRQTMMQGLELLAYFRNRAPLDDSGMPKDRFSAEMPDATLATLKIQPSEPRDSAVYFCASGFRRGETDTQYFGPGTRLTVL.

The chain uses TRBV2 and TRBJ2-5, with a weak D call TRBD1 (5 bases). CDR3 length: 13 residues. V dropped 6 bases and J dropped 5 bases, with 13 bases sitting between them. Germline V gives CDR1 SNHLY, CDR2 FYNNEI. The CDR3 region has the DNA TGTGCCAGCAGGGTGGGGAACAGGGAGACCCAGTACTTC. It yields the protein CASRVGNRETQYF.

The V and J genes are TRBV7-2 and TRBJ1-2, with 11 nucleotides matching TRBD1. The junction had 2 bases not matched to a gene; V was cut back by 4 bases and J by 7 bases. Germline values: CDR1 SGHTA, CDR2 FQGNSA. The CDR3 is 13 residues long. In DNA, the CDR3 is TGTGCCAGCAGCTCGGGACAGGGGGGTGGCTACACCTTC. Amino acid sequence: CASSSGQGGGYTF.

The chain couples TRBV9 to TRBJ1-2; TRBD1 might be the D (5 bases). The CDR3 length is 14 residues. V lost 0 bases and J lost 2, with 8 bases in between. Germline V gene sequence: CDR1 SGDLS, CDR2 YYNGEE. CDR3 nucleotides: TGTGCCAGCAGCGTAGCCCAGGGCAACTATGGCTACACCTTC. This translates into CASSVAQGNYGYTF. The full variable domain, completed using reference TRBV9 and TRBJ1-2, is DSGVTQTPKHLITATGQRVTLRCSPRSGDLSVYWYQQSLDQGLQFLIQYYNGEERAKGNILERFSAQQFPDLHSELNLSSLELGDSALYFCASSVAQGNYGYTFGSGTRLTVV.

The J gene is TRBJ2-7, the V gene TRBV21-1; the table calls TRBD2, which could not be checked here. TRBV21-1 is flagged as a pseudogene. The CDR3 sequence is 11 residues long. CDR3 loop: CASSPPYEQYF. DNA of the CDR3: TGTGCCAGCAGCCCCCCTTACGAGCAGTACTTC.

V usage is TRBV9 and J usage is TRBJ1-6; TRBD1 matches 12 bases. After removal of 4 bases from V and 9 bases from J, the junction contained 2 bases not matched to a gene. Looked up from germline, CDR1 is SGDLS and CDR2 is YYNGEE. This CDR3 comprises 14 residues. CDR3 residues: CASSTGQGASPLHF. The CDR3 DNA sequence: TGTGCCAGCAGCACGGGACAGGGGGCTTCACCCCTCCACTTT.

There are a few counts of this clone. The V gene is TRBV7-3, the J gene TRBJ2-7; 10 nucleotides align to TRBD1. This CDR3 has 15 residues. V was pared by 6 bases and J by 5 bases, with 10 bases of the junction left unmatched. CDR1 is SGHTA, CDR2 FQGTGA, per germline. The CDR3 sequence: CASSTTGTGANEQYF. The CDR3 region has the DNA TGTGCCAGCAGTACCACCGGGACAGGGGCCAACGAGCAGTACTTC.

The chain carries TRBV13 and TRBJ1-1, with 11 bases aligning to TRBD1. Germline-derived CDR1 and CDR2 are PRHDT and FYEKMQ (reference sequence). V shed 1 base, J shed 5 bases, and the junction held 3 bases outside the gene matches. The CDR3 covers 15 residues. For the CDR3, the DNA is TGTGCCAGCAGCTTAGCCGGGACAGGGGGGACTGAAGCTTTCTTT. It yields the protein CASSLAGTGGTEAFF.

J is TRBJ2-5 and V is TRBV5-1; D is perhaps TRBD2 (6 bases). Trimming cost V 1 base and J 1 base, with 17 bases left between them. Looked up from germline, CDR1 is SGHRS and CDR2 is YFSETQ. This CDR3 has 17 residues. The CDR3 protein is CASSLRGISGFQETQYF. The CDR3 DNA sequence: TGCGCCAGCAGCTTGCGGGGGATATCGGGGTTCCAAGAGACCCAGTACTTC.